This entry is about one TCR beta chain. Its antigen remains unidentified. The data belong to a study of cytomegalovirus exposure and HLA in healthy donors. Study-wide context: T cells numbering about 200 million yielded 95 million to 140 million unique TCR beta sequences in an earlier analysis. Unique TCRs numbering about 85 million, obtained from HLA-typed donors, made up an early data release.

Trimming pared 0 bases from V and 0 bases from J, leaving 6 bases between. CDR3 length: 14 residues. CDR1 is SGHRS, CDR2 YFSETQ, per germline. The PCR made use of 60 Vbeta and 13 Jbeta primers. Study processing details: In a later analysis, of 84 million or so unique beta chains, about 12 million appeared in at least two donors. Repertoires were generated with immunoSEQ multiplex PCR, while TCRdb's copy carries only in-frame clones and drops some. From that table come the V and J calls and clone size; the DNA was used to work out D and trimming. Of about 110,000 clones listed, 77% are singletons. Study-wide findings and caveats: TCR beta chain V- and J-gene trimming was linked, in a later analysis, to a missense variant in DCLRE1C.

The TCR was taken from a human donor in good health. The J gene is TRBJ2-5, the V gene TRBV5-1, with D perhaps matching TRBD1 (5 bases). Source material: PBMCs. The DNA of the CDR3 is TGCGCCAGCAGCTTGGCAGGGAACCAAGAGACCCAGTACTTC. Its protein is CASSLAGNQETQYF.